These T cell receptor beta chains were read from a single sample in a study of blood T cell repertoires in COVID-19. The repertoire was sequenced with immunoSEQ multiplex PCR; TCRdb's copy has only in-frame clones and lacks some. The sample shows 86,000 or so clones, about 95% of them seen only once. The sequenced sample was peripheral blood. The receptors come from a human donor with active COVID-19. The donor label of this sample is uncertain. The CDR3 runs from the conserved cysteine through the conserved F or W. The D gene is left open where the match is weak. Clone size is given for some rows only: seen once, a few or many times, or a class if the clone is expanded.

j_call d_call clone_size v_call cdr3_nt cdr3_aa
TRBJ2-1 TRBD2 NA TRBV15 TGTGCCACCAGATGGGGGACTAGCGGGAGCAATGAGCAGTTCTTC CATRWGTSGSNEQFF
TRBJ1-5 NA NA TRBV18 TGTGCCAGCTCACCGGGCGCAAGGATTCAGCCCCAGCATTTT CASSPGARIQPQHF
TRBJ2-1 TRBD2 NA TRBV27 TGTGCCAGCAGTTTGCCCGCCGGGACTAGCGGGAGTAAGAGGGGACACAATGAGCAGTTCTTC CASSLPAGTSGSKRGHNEQFF
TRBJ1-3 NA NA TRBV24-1 TGTGCCACCAGTGGGGGAGGAGGTGGAAACACCATATATTTT CATSGGGGGNTIYF
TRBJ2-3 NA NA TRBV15 TGTGCCACCAGCAGAGGGGGGTGGAGGGGAAGCACAGATACGCAGTATTTT CATSRGGWRGSTDTQYF
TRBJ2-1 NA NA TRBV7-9 TGTGCCAGCAGCTTCGAGTACAATGAGCAGTTCTTC CASSFEYNEQFF
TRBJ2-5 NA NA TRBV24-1 TGTGCCACCAGTGACCGGACAGAAGAAGAGACCCAGTACTTC CATSDRTEEETQYF
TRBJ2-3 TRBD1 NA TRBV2 TGTGCCAGCAGTTTGGGACAGGTGCCACTTTGGGATACGCAGTATTTT CASSLGQVPLWDTQYF
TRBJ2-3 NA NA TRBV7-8 TGTGCCAGCAGCTCCAACATAAGACAGACAGTCACAGATACGCAGTATTTT CASSSNIRQTVTDTQYF
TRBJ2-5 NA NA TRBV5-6 TGTGCCAGCAGCCGGCCGCGCGGTCGGGAGACCCAGTACTTC CASSRPRGRETQYF
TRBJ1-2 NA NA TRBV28 TGTGCCAGCACCTCGGGATCATACTATGGCTACACCTTC CASTSGSYYGYTF
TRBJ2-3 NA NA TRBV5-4 TGTGCCAGCAGCTTGGCCAGTTCGGCCGGAGGGGGCACAGATACGCAGTATTTT CASSLASSAGGGTDTQYF
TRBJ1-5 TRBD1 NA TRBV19 TGTGCCAGTAGCTGGGGGGACAGCATCAATCAGCCCCAGCATTTT CASSWGDSINQPQHF
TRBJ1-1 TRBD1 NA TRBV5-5 TGTGCCAGCAGCGGGGACAGGATAAAAGCTTTCTTT CASSGDRIKAFF
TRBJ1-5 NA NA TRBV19 TGTGCCAGTAGTATTGGAGGAAGCAATCAGCCCCAGCATTTT CASSIGGSNQPQHF
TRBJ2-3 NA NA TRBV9 TGTGCCAGCGGAAATAGCGGTGCCGATACGCAGTATTTT CASGNSGADTQYF
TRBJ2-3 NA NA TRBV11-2 TGTGCCAGCAGCCCCAAGAACATCGATGCGTATTTT CASSPKNIDAYF
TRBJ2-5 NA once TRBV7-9 TGTGCCAGCAGCTTAGACGCAGGGAACCAAGAGACCCAGTACTTC CASSLDAGNQETQYF
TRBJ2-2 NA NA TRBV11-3 TGTGCCATCTTACTTGCGGGGGCGCGCACCGGGGAGCTGTTTTTT CAILLAGARTGELFF
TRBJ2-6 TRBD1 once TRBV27 TGTGCCAGCAGCCTGAGGGGGACCCAGGGGGCGCGGGCTGGGGCCAACGTCCTGACTTTC CASSLRGTQGARAGANVLTF
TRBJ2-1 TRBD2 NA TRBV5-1 TGCGCCAGCAGCTTCCTGACTAGCGGGCCCCCCAATGAGCAGTTCTTC CASSFLTSGPPNEQFF
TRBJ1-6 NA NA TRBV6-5 TGTGCCAGCGGGAGAGGAGAAGATTCACCCCTCCACTTT CASGRGEDSPLHF
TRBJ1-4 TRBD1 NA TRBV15 TGTGCCACCAGCACCGACAGACAGGGGGCGAGGGCAACTAATGAAAAACTGTTTTTT CATSTDRQGARATNEKLFF
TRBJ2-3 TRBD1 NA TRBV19 TGTGCCAGTAGCAAGGACAGGGGCCACACAGATACGCAGTATTTT CASSKDRGHTDTQYF
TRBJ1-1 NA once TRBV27 TGTGCCAGCAGTTTATCCCGGCAAACAGTAACGAACACTGAAGCTTTCTTT CASSLSRQTVTNTEAFF
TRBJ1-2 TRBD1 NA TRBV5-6 TGTGCCAGCAGCTTTTACAGGGGCGAAGGCGGCTACACCTTC CASSFYRGEGGYTF
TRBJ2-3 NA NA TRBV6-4 TGTGCCAGCAGTGGGCAGATCACAGATACGCAGTATTTT CASSGQITDTQYF
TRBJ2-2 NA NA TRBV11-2 TGTGCCAGCAGCTTGGCGGGGCGAGACACCGGGGAGCTGTTTTTT CASSLAGRDTGELFF
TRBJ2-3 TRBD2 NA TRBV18 TGTGCCAGCTCACCAGACGGGAGGAGGTTAGATACGCAGTATTTT CASSPDGRRLDTQYF
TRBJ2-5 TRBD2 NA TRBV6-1 TGTGCCAGCAGTGATGGACCGGGGGGGGCGGGAGAGACCCAGTACTTC CASSDGPGGAGETQYF
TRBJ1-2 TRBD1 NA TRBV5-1 TGCGCCAGCAGCTCCTCCCAGGGGGACCTCTATGGCTACACCTTC CASSSSQGDLYGYTF